This TCR beta chain was observed in a study of shared clonotypes between healthy human individuals. The CDR3 is 17 residues long. Deletions cut 0 bases from V and 0 bases from J, with 10 bases between. CDR1 and CDR2 from the germline V gene are SGHRS and YFSETQ. Repertoires were generated with immunoSEQ multiplex PCR, while TCRdb's copy carries only in-frame clones and drops some. This table has some 1,600,000 clones, approximately 98% appearing once. General study findings and limits: Clonotype sharing levels among donors were expected to vary with sequencing depth.

A word on this clone: Its target is not known.

The source is a young man in good health. Sequencing was performed on naive CD4+ T cells sorted from blood. Subset in this sample: CD45RA+ positively selected. This chain connects TRBV5-1 to TRBJ2-6; tentative D call: TRBD1 (6 bases). DNA of the CDR3: TGCGCCAGCAGCTTGGAGGGACATACCTCTGGGGCCAACGTCCTGACTTTC. This translates into CASSLEGHTSGANVLTF.